This T cell receptor (beta chain) is drawn from a study of blood T cell repertoires in COVID-19. Study overall: The United States, Italy and Spain provided the acute and convalescent COVID-19 samples. T cells, B-cell-depleted T cells, or PBMCs provided the cDNA or gDNA that served as material.

As originally analysed: It was from reference gene primer amplification that nucleated cell counts were estimated. Assay: immunoSEQ multiplex PCR; the TCRdb copy retains only in-frame clones and omits some. Clone size and V and J calls were adopted from that table, with D and trimming inferred from the DNA. The table shows about 180,000 clones, with approximately 84% occurring only once. Germline V gene lookup returns CDR1 MNHNY and CDR2 SVGAGI (reference sequence). This CDR3 comprises 14 residues. Between the trimmed V and J ends, which lost 6 bases and 7 bases, there was a span of 18 bases. What was sequenced was peripheral blood. The V and J genes are TRBV6-6 and TRBJ1-2; D call uncertain. The receptor's source is a human donor in a cohort sampled during active COVID-19. CDR3 sequence: CASSPLQRGSGYTF. The CDR3 DNA is TGTGCCAGCAGCCCCCTACAACGAGGGAGTGGCTACACCTTC.